This entry is about one TCR beta chain. Its antigen is as yet unknown. V was trimmed by 4 bases and J by 6 bases, leaving 7 bases between them. This CDR3 has 11 amino acids. Looked up from germline, CDR1 is SQVTM and CDR2 is ANQGSEA. These data are taken from a study of T cell repertoires and HLA-DP antigens. TCRdb keeps only in-frame clones here, not all; method: immunoSEQ multiplex PCR. The sample has more than 90,000 clones, nearly 95% seen once. The sample comprised CD4+ T cells from PBMCs. V usage is TRBV29-1 and J usage is TRBJ2-1; D not certain. The sequence was obtained from a woman under 30 in good health and CMV-seronegative. DNA for the CDR3: TGCAGCGTTGCCCCACCCAATGAGCAGTTCTTC. Translating it yields CSVAPPNEQFF.